This passage covers 21 T cell receptor beta chains from one sample sequenced in a study of T cell responses to AZD1222 COVID-19 vaccine. Sequencing was performed with immunoSEQ multiplex PCR; in TCRdb, only in-frame clones are kept and a portion is missing. The sample lists roughly 100,000 clones, approximately 90% occurring once. This material consisted of peripheral blood, taken on day 0 of AZD1222 vaccination. These receptor sequences come from an adult in good health.

This clone was seen once. This chain joins TRBV7-8 and TRBJ1-1, with 8 positions matching TRBD1. CDR1 and CDR2 from the germline V gene are SGHVS and FQNEAQ. V lost 5 bases to trimming and J lost 0 bases; unmatched junction nucleotides: 11. There are 17 residues in the CDR3. Here the CDR3 reads CASSLRTGQHLNTEAFF. DNA for the CDR3: TGTGCCAGCAGCCTTCGGACAGGGCAACATTTGAACACTGAAGCTTTCTTT. The whole variable domain, filled in from reference TRBV7-8 and TRBJ1-1, reads GAGVSQSPRYKVAKRGQDVALRCDPISGHVSLFWYQQALGQGPEFLTYFQNEAQLDKSGLPSDRFFAERPEGSVSTLKIQRTQQEDSAVYLCASSLRTGQHLNTEAFFGQGTRLTVV.

The chain couples TRBV11-3 to TRBJ1-2; D is uncertain. The CDR3 sequence is 12 residues long. The V gene lost 5 bases and the J gene lost 7 bases, with 11 bases spanning the gap. CDR1 and CDR2 from the germline V gene are SGHNT and YENEEA. CDR3 region: CASSPRIGGYTF. The CDR3 DNA sequence: TGTGCCAGCAGCCCTCGAATTGGTGGCTACACCTTC.

The chain links TRBV6-1 to TRBJ1-5, with D uncertain. The germline CDR1 and CDR2 sequences are MNHNS and SASEGT. Trimming cost V 3 bases and J 6 bases, with 9 bases left between them. This CDR3 spans 13 amino acids. CDR3 region: CASSDSPGQPQHF. The CDR3 region has the DNA TGTGCCAGCAGTGATTCCCCGGGTCAGCCCCAGCATTTT.

This clone was observed once. The rearrangement joins TRBV27 to TRBJ1-4, with no clear D. Germline CDR1 and CDR2: MNHEY and SMNVEV (reference sequence). V dropped 5 bases and J dropped 6 bases, with 13 bases sitting between them. The CDR3 extends over 14 amino acids. The CDR3 sequence is CASSPRGGYEKLFF. For the CDR3, the DNA is TGTGCCAGCAGTCCCCGTGGCGGATATGAAAAACTGTTTTTT.

This chain joins TRBV11-1 and TRBJ2-1; D ambiguous. The V end lost 0 bases, the J end lost 6 bases, and 9 bases lay between the germline ends. CDR1 SGHAT and CDR2 FQDESV come from the germline V gene (reference sequence). CDR3 length: 14 amino acids. The DNA of the CDR3 is TGTGCCAGCAGCTTAGCGCAACTCCTCAATGAGCAGTTCTTC. Translated, it gives CASSLAQLLNEQFF.

The J gene is TRBJ1-2, the V gene TRBV28; perhaps TRBD1 as D (5 bases). CDR1 MDHEN and CDR2 SYDVKM come from the germline V gene. Trimming removed 7 bases from V and 1 base from J, with 13 bases in between. This CDR3 has 14 residues. The CDR3 sequence: CASNDRQLNYGYTF. For the CDR3, the DNA is TGTGCCAGCAACGATAGACAGCTTAACTATGGCTACACCTTC.

The chain couples TRBV5-8 to TRBJ1-5; D gene unclear. CDR1 is SGHTS, CDR2 YDEGEE, per germline. The CDR3 has 15 amino acids. V lost 3 bases, J lost 6 bases, and 16 bases lay in between. The CDR3 sequence: CASSSLWTFAQPQHF. In DNA form, the CDR3 reads TGTGCCAGCAGCTCCCTTTGGACCTTCGCTCAGCCCCAGCATTTT.

This clone showed up just once. The chain joins TRBV5-1 to TRBJ2-1; D gene unclear. Trimming removed 4 bases at V and 10 bases at J, with 15 bases between. Germline CDR1 reads SGHRS; CDR2 reads YFSETQ. This CDR3 comprises 13 residues. The CDR3 DNA reads as TGCGCCAGCAGCCCCTCCGGGTCTCAGGAGCAGTTCTTC. Its protein is CASSPSGSQEQFF.

In its sample, this clone is medium-sized. The chain combines TRBV28 with TRBJ2-7; TRBD2 agrees at 9 bases. Germline V gene data show CDR1 as MDHEN and CDR2 as SYDVKM. Trimming took 6 bases from V and 2 from J; bases not matched to a gene: 8. The CDR3 loop spans 15 amino acids. The CDR3 coding sequence is TGTGCCAGCAGGGCTCTGGCGGGAGGGACCTACGAGCAGTACTTC. Translating gives CASRALAGGTYEQYF.

V gene TRBV24-1 combines with J gene TRBJ2-1; 7 nucleotides align to TRBD2. Germline V gene data show CDR1 as KGHDR and CDR2 as SFDVKD. After removal of 6 bases from V and 6 bases from J, the junction contained 4 bases not matched to a gene. The CDR3 sequence is 13 residues long. CDR3 protein: CATSLSGVNEQFF. Here the CDR3 DNA reads TGTGCCACCAGTCTGAGCGGGGTCAATGAGCAGTTCTTC.

The chain uses TRBV5-1 and TRBJ1-6, with 11 positions matching TRBD1. This CDR3 contains 15 residues. Germline V CDR1 and CDR2: SGHRS, YFSETQ. The J segment lost 9 bases and the V segment lost 0 bases, leaving 2 bases of the junction unmatched. CDR3 amino acids: CASSLDGTGGSPLHF. In DNA form, the CDR3 reads TGCGCCAGCAGCTTGGACGGGACAGGGGGTTCACCCCTCCACTTT.

The V call is TRBV28, the J call TRBJ2-7; D is possibly TRBD1 (6 bases). With 5 bases removed from V and 1 base from J, the gap between germline ends came to 12 bases. Germline V CDR1 and CDR2: MDHEN, SYDVKM. The CDR3 length is 14 residues. CDR3 region: CASSPQGPSYEQYF. DNA for the CDR3: TGTGCCAGCAGTCCACAGGGACCTTCCTACGAGCAGTACTTC.

There are a few counts of this clone. V and J are TRBV19 and TRBJ1-2, with 7 bases identical to TRBD1. The CDR3 runs to 14 residues. V gave up 3 bases and J gave up 8 bases; unmatched junction bases: 9. The germline V gene encodes CDR1 LNHDA and CDR2 SQIVND (reference sequence). The CDR3 DNA is TGTGCCAGTAGTATTAATCAGGGGGATGGAGGCTACACCTTC. Residues: CASSINQGDGGYTF.

The chain recombines TRBV11-3 with TRBJ1-1; 9 bases are shared with TRBD1. V gave up 4 bases and J gave up 4 bases; unmatched junction bases: 4. Per germline, CDR1 SGHNT and CDR2 YENEEA. The CDR3 is made up of 14 amino acids. CDR3 protein: CASSSDRGVTEAFF. Written as DNA, the CDR3 is TGTGCCAGCAGCTCGGACAGGGGTGTCACTGAAGCTTTCTTT.

This rearrangement joins TRBV19 to TRBJ1-2, with 8 bases fitting TRBD1. V lost 6 bases to trimming and J lost 4 bases; unmatched junction nucleotides: 4. Germline CDR1 is LNHDA and CDR2 is SQIVND (reference sequence). This CDR3 spans 13 amino acids. CDR3 bases: TGTGCCAGTAGCCACAGGGGGGTCTATGGCTACACCTTC. Encoded protein: CASSHRGVYGYTF.

The V gene is TRBV7-2, the J gene TRBJ1-5; D remains unclear. Germline V gene sequence: CDR1 SGHTA, CDR2 FQGNSA. The CDR3 is 13 residues long. V was clipped by 5 bases and J by 0 bases, with 5 bases between them. DNA for the CDR3: TGTGCCAGCAGCCGGGATAGCAATCAGCCCCAGCATTTT. Translated, it gives CASSRDSNQPQHF.

This clone was seen once. The chain carries TRBV4-1 and TRBJ2-1, with TRBD2 matching 10 bases. CDR1 MGHRA and CDR2 YSYEKL come from the germline V gene. The CDR3 is made up of 17 amino acids. V dropped 2 bases and J dropped 1; count of bases not matched to a gene: 5. The chain's CDR3 is CASSQQAGLASYNEQFF. CDR3 DNA: TGCGCCAGCAGCCAACAAGCGGGACTAGCGTCCTACAATGAGCAGTTCTTC.

V gene TRBV19 combines with J gene TRBJ1-2, with a tentative D call TRBD1 (6 bases). The CDR3 length is 15 residues. With 0 bases removed from V and 4 bases from J, the gap between germline ends came to 12 bases. CDR1 and CDR2 (germline): LNHDA, SQIVND (reference sequence). The CDR3 spells CASSIDDGGIYGYTF. The CDR3 DNA follows: TGTGCCAGTAGTATAGATGACGGGGGCATCTATGGCTACACCTTC.

The chain carries TRBV10-2 and TRBJ1-5; D is unresolved. In germline, CDR1 is WSHSY, CDR2 SAAADI. V was cut by 3 bases and J by 6 bases, with 9 bases left in between. The CDR3 loop spans 13 amino acids. The CDR3 protein is CASSDSQSQPQHF. CDR3 coding DNA: TGCGCCAGCAGTGACTCCCAAAGTCAGCCCCAGCATTTT.

This chain uses TRBV4-1 with TRBJ1-4; no firm D call. The CDR3 loop spans 14 amino acids. Germline V gene sequence: CDR1 MGHRA, CDR2 YSYEKL. The germline V and J ends were trimmed by 0 bases and 4 bases, with 6 bases remaining between them. CDR3 sequence: CASSQDDGNEKLFF. DNA of the CDR3: TGCGCCAGCAGCCAAGACGACGGTAATGAAAAACTGTTTTTT.

The CDR3 nucleotides are TGTGCCAGCAGTGAAGCTGTCAATGAGCAGTTCTTC. As protein: CASSEAVNEQFF. The chain carries TRBV6-1 and TRBJ2-1, with no clear D. The CDR3 has 12 residues. CDR1 is MNHNS and CDR2 is SASEGT in the germline V gene. V lost 0 bases to trimming and J lost 6 bases, with 3 bases between them.